This is a list of T cell receptor beta chains from one sample in a study of OX40 agonist ivuxolimab in advanced cancers. Measured with immunoSEQ multiplex PCR; TCRdb has only the in-frame clones, and not every one. The sample shows tens of thousands of clones, 94% of them seen only once. Sequences were derived from CD4+ or CD8+ T cells sorted from blood, sampled in a trial of the OX40 agonist ivuxolimab. These receptors originate from an adult with an advanced solid tumor such as melanoma, head and neck, liver or kidney cancer. The CDR3 runs from the conserved cysteine through the conserved F or W. D genes are given only for firm matches. Clone sizes are given selectively: once, few, many, or a class where the clone is expanded.

d_call	j_call	v_call	clone_size	cdr3_nt	cdr3_aa
-	TRBJ2-7	TRBV20-1	-	TGCAGTGCGAGACAGTCCTACGAGCAGTACTTC	CSARQSYEQYF
-	TRBJ1-5	TRBV6-6	once	TGTGCCAGCAGTTACTCTCTTGGAAATCAGCCCCAGCATTTT	CASSYSLGNQPQHF
TRBD1	TRBJ2-1	TRBV27	-	TGTGCCAGCACCCCACTAATGGGACAGGGGAACTACAATGAGCAGTTCTTC	CASTPLMGQGNYNEQFF
TRBD1	TRBJ1-2	TRBV27	-	TGTGCCAGCAGCCCGACAGGGTTTGACTATGGCTACACCTTC	CASSPTGFDYGYTF
-	TRBJ1-1	TRBV9	-	TGTGCCAGCAGCGTAGCTCGTTCCAGGGAAGGTGAAGCTTTCTTT	CASSVARSREGEAFF
TRBD2	TRBJ2-7	TRBV7-2	-	TGTGCCAGCAGCTCCTCACTAGCGGGAGGAGCTGGTGAGCAGTACTTC	CASSSSLAGGAGEQYF
-	TRBJ2-1	TRBV19	-	TGTGCCAGCTCTGACAGTTACAATGAGCAGTTCTTC	CASSDSYNEQFF
TRBD1	TRBJ2-3	TRBV11-2	-	TGTGCCAGCAGCTTGGGGACAGGGACGGGAGATACGCAGTATTTT	CASSLGTGTGDTQYF
-	TRBJ1-1	TRBV7-2	-	TGTGCCAGCAGCTTTGGGACGAACACTGAAGCTTTCTTT	CASSFGTNTEAFF
-	TRBJ1-3	TRBV29-1	-	TGCAGCGTTGACCCGGGATCCACTGGAAACACCATATATTTT	CSVDPGSTGNTIYF
-	TRBJ2-1	TRBV11-1	-	TGTGCCAGCTGTTCGGGTAGCTCCTACAATGAGCAGTTCTTC	CASCSGSSYNEQFF
TRBD1	TRBJ1-1	TRBV9	few	TGTGCCAGCAGCGAGGAACAGGGGTTAGCTGAAGCTTTCTTT	CASSEEQGLAEAFF
-	TRBJ1-4	TRBV6-6	-	TGTGCCAGCATCGCGCTAAGTCAAATTAATGAAAAACTGTTTTTT	CASIALSQINEKLFF
-	TRBJ1-2	TRBV6-5	few	TGTGCCAGCAGTTGGGGGCATGGCTACACCTTC	CASSWGHGYTF
-	TRBJ2-5	TRBV7-9	-	TGTGCCAGCAGCCCTCGGGGGCGGACTGACCAAGAGACCCAGTACTTC	CASSPRGRTDQETQYF
-	TRBJ1-1	TRBV28	-	TGTGCCAGCAGTTTTTTGGGAGGTACGAACACTGAAGCTTTCTTT	CASSFLGGTNTEAFF
TRBD1	TRBJ2-1	TRBV5-1	-	TGCGCCAGCAGCTTCCTCCGGGACAGGGATCACAATGAGCAGTTCTTC	CASSFLRDRDHNEQFF
-	TRBJ2-5	TRBV27	-	TGTGCCAGCAGTTTAGGGCAGCAAGAGACCCAGTACTTC	CASSLGQQETQYF
-	TRBJ1-2	TRBV19	once	TGTGCCAGTAGTATTAGGGATGGCTACACCTTC	CASSIRDGYTF
-	TRBJ2-7	TRBV9	-	TGTGCCAGCAGCGTTAGGGATGAGCAGTACTTC	CASSVRDEQYF
-	TRBJ1-4	TRBV5-4	-	TGTGCCAGCAGCATCCAAGGGACGGGGGATGAAAAACTGTTTTTT	CASSIQGTGDEKLFF
TRBD1	TRBJ2-7	TRBV11-2	-	TGTGCCAGCAGCTTAGAAGCAGGGGGTGCCTACGAGCAGTACTTC	CASSLEAGGAYEQYF
-	TRBJ2-3	TRBV2	-	TGTGCCAGTTTGAGGGACGGAGATACGCAGTATTTT	CASLRDGDTQYF
-	TRBJ1-5	TRBV4-3	-	TGCGCCAGCAGCCAAGTGAGGACAGCTAATCAGCCCCAGCATTTT	CASSQVRTANQPQHF
-	TRBJ2-3	TRBV7-3	-	TGTGCCAGCAGCTTAGGTCCGGATACGCAGTATTTT	CASSLGPDTQYF
TRBD2	TRBJ2-2	TRBV13	-	TGTGCCAGCAGCTTAGTTGGGACTAGCGGGAGTTCCAACACCGGGGAGCTGTTTTTT	CASSLVGTSGSSNTGELFF
TRBD2	TRBJ2-7	TRBV7-9	-	TGTGCCAGCAGCCCCCCGGGGGGAGATATCGAGCAGTACTTC	CASSPPGGDIEQYF
-	TRBJ1-5	TRBV28	-	TGTGCCAGCAGGCGACCCAAGGGGTCTCAGCCCCAGCATTTT	CASRRPKGSQPQHF
-	TRBJ1-2	TRBV25-1	once	TGTGCCAGCAGTGAAAGGAGTAGCTTTTATGGCTACACCTTC	CASSERSSFYGYTF
-	TRBJ2-7	TRBV7-3	-	TGTGCCAGCAGCCCAGGCCCCTCGAGAGACGAGCAGTACTTC	CASSPGPSRDEQYF
-	TRBJ1-1	TRBV19	-	TGTGCCAGTAGAAGGGATATAAACACTGAAGCTTTCTTT	CASRRDINTEAFF
TRBD1	TRBJ2-1	TRBV19	-	TGTGCCAGTAATATCAGGACAGGTTCCTACAATGAGCAGTTCTTC	CASNIRTGSYNEQFF
-	TRBJ2-7	TRBV27	-	TGTGCCAGCAGCCCCCTGGACAGCTACGAGCAGTACTTC	CASSPLDSYEQYF
TRBD1	TRBJ2-2	TRBV27	-	TGTGCCAGCAGTTCTCGGGACAGGGGGACCGGGGAGCTGTTTTTT	CASSSRDRGTGELFF
TRBD1	TRBJ1-2	TRBV4-3	-	TGCGCCAGCAGCCAAGATGGGACAGGGAAGGATGGCTACACCTTC	CASSQDGTGKDGYTF
-	TRBJ1-1	TRBV11-3	-	TGTGCCAGCAGCCTCCGGGCCCCACTCGAAGCTTTCTTT	CASSLRAPLEAFF
-	TRBJ1-5	TRBV2	-	TGTGCCAGCACGGGACACCCCTATAGCAATCAGCCCCAGCATTTT	CASTGHPYSNQPQHF
TRBD1	TRBJ2-2	TRBV11-2	-	TGTGCCAGCAGCTTAAGACAGGGCGTTAATGGCGGGGAGCTGTTTTTT	CASSLRQGVNGGELFF
-	TRBJ2-2	TRBV10-3	-	TGTGCCATCAGTGAGTGGGCGGGAATGAACACCGGGGAGCTGTTTTTT	CAISEWAGMNTGELFF
TRBD1	TRBJ2-7	TRBV7-2	-	TGTGCCAGCAGCTTAGGGTCCGGGACAGGGCCCTACGAGCAGTACTTC	CASSLGSGTGPYEQYF
TRBD1	TRBJ1-2	TRBV7-6	-	TGTGCCAGCAGCGTGGGGACAGACTATGGCTACACCTTC	CASSVGTDYGYTF
TRBD1	TRBJ2-1	TRBV19	large	TGTGCCAGTAGCACCTGGGACAGAGCCTACAATGAGCAGTTCTTC	CASSTWDRAYNEQFF
-	TRBJ1-5	TRBV9	few	TGTGCCAGCAGCCCGTCCGGCAGTGTATATAGCAATCAGCCCCAGCATTTT	CASSPSGSVYSNQPQHF
-	TRBJ1-1	TRBV6-5	once	TGTGCCAGCAGTTACGGGGGGGACACTGAAGCTTTCTTT	CASSYGGDTEAFF
-	TRBJ1-4	TRBV9	-	TGTGCCAGCAGCGTAGTTGGGGGGCCGCCAGCTAATGAAAAACTGTTTTTT	CASSVVGGPPANEKLFF
-	TRBJ1-6	TRBV18	-	TGTGCCAGCTCACCCGTGGGGTCCTATAATTCACCCCTCCACTTT	CASSPVGSYNSPLHF
TRBD1	TRBJ2-5	TRBV9	-	TGTGCCGGCAGCGTAGGACAGGGTAGTCGAGAGACCCAGTACTTC	CAGSVGQGSRETQYF
TRBD1	TRBJ1-1	TRBV4-3	-	TGCGCCAGCAGCCAAGGACAGGGGAACACTGAAGCTTTCTTT	CASSQGQGNTEAFF
-	TRBJ2-7	TRBV30	once	TGTGCCTGGGCGGACGGTCGGGGGCAGTACTTC	CAWADGRGQYF
TRBD1	TRBJ2-7	TRBV29-1	-	TGCAGCGTTGGGGAGACAGGGAATTATTACGAGCAGTACTTC	CSVGETGNYYEQYF
TRBD2	TRBJ2-7	TRBV6-6	-	TGTGCCAGCAGTTACTCGCGTACGGGGGGAGACTACGAGCAGTACTTC	CASSYSRTGGDYEQYF
-	TRBJ1-5	TRBV7-9	few	TGTGCCAGCAGCTTAGCTGCCGATAGCAATCAGCCCCAGCATTTT	CASSLAADSNQPQHF
-	TRBJ1-1	TRBV6-5	-	TGTGCCAGCAGTTATCCCGGGCTCAACACTGAAGCTTTCTTT	CASSYPGLNTEAFF
-	TRBJ2-7	TRBV6-1	-	TGTGCCAGCACCTGGGTCGTCGGTTACGAGCAGTACTTC	CASTWVVGYEQYF
-	TRBJ2-5	TRBV27	once	TGTGCCAGCAGGACGCAGTGGTACCAAGAGACCCAGTACTTC	CASRTQWYQETQYF
-	TRBJ2-4	TRBV9	-	TGTGCCAGCAGCCCACGGACGGGACTAGCCAAAAACATTCAGTACTTC	CASSPRTGLAKNIQYF
TRBD1	TRBJ2-2	TRBV11-2	-	TGTGCCAGCAGCCCCCGGGACAGGGAGGTCGGGGAGCTGTTTTTT	CASSPRDREVGELFF